A single T cell receptor (beta chain) is shown here with its context. The time point denotes: cycle 4 day 1 (C4D1), after less than 7 weeks of nivolumab. Every patient had relapsed following autologous stem cell transplantation, and cohorts differed in brentuximab vedotin exposure. Patients had relapsed/refractory classical Hodgkin lymphoma with complete response, partial response or progressive disease as best response. Germline CDR1 and CDR2: SGHRS and YFSETQ. The germline V and J ends were trimmed by 3 bases and 5 bases, with 11 bases remaining between them. The CDR3 totals 14 residues. The protocol was immunoSEQ multiplex PCR, while the TCRdb copy is restricted to in-frame clones and leaves out a portion. This sample carries 41,000 or so clones, nearly 70% of them seen once, and the ten largest clones take over 2%. This record comes from a study of PD-1 blockade in classical Hodgkin lymphoma. Study overall: Nivolumab dosed at 3 mg/kg went to patients intravenously every 2 weeks.

The TCR was taken from a human donor with classical Hodgkin lymphoma. Sequencing was performed on peripheral blood mononuclear cells (PBMCs), taken before the fourth cycle of nivolumab. This sequence joins TRBV5-1 and TRBJ1-4; D unclear. The CDR3 DNA follows: TGCGCCAGCAGCTCCGGACGTAGGAATGAAAAACTGTTTTTT. It codes for CASSSGRRNEKLFF. Drawing the rest from reference TRBV5-1 and TRBJ1-4, the complete variable domain is KAGVTQTPRYLIKTRGQQVTLSCSPISGHRSVSWYQQTPGQGLQFLFEYFSETQRNKGNFPGRFSGRQFSNSRSEMNVSTLELGDSALYLCASSSGRRNEKLFFGSGTQLSVL.